This T cell receptor beta chain was identified during a study of blood T cells in healthy people across ages. Study results and caveats: Unsorted PBMCs prevented conclusive naive versus antigen-experienced comparison. Versus aged donors, long-lived donors had higher diversity and more naive CD4+ cells. In older individuals, TCR beta diversity per million T cells was lower, falling roughly linearly with age.

Healthy Caucasians from Russia aged roughly 6 to 90 served as donors. Remarks on this clonotype: Its antigen is unknown.

PCR was performed a second time for roughly 7 to 12 cycles using a sample-barcoded 5' primer and a J-beta primer mix. TCRdb redid the calling of the 5' RACE reads with MiXCR, one entry per CDR3 protein. The table includes some 1.7 million distinct CDR3 sequences, about 28% detected once. The germline CDR1 and CDR2 sequences are DFQATT and SNEGSKA (reference sequence). This CDR3 comprises 13 residues. Trimming left V 6 bases short and J 3 bases short, with 11 bases between. This clonotype originated in a woman aged 25 to 39 in good health. The rearrangement joins TRBV20-1 to TRBJ1-4, with D hard to call. The sequenced sample consisted of blood. The CDR3 protein is CSARKGSNEKLFF. CDR3 bases: TGCAGTGCCCGCAAGGGTTCTAATGAAAAACTGTTTTTT.